The table lists the clone carrying this TCR beta chain with a few counts. Together with a sample-barcoded 5' primer, a J-beta primer mix was included in a second PCR lasting 7 to 11 cycles. TCRdb itself ran the 5' RACE reads through MiXCR, one entry per CDR3 protein. Of more than 650,000 distinct CDR3 sequences in the sample, about 20% were seen once. This entry is derived from a study of blood T cells in healthy people across ages. Looked up from germline, CDR1 is ENHRY and CDR2 is SYGVKD. V shed 2 bases, J shed 0 bases, and the junction held 0 bases outside the gene matches. The CDR3 runs 15 residues.

Sequencing input: blood. The chain has TRBV10-3 and TRBJ2-7, with 11 bases aligning to TRBD2. The clonotype comes from a man aged 65-85 years in good health. CDR3 sequence: CAISETSGSSYEQYV. The CDR3 coding sequence is TGTGCCATCAGTGAGACTAGCGGGAGCTCCTACGAGCAGTACGTC.